This TCR beta chain originates from a study of blood T cell repertoires in COVID-19. Sequencing used immunoSEQ multiplex PCR; TCRdb keeps in-frame clones, though not all of them. Of roughly 27,000 clones listed, about 75% were seen once; the top ten hold more than 12%. The CDR3 is 19 residues long. The germline gives CDR1 SGHAT, CDR2 FQNNGV. V gave up 3 bases and J gave up 5 bases; unmatched junction bases: 15. The rearrangement links TRBV11-2 to TRBJ1-5; 11 bases align to TRBD1. This TCR was recovered from an elderly man with active or convalescent COVID-19. The specimen sequenced was peripheral blood. The CDR3 DNA follows: TGTGCCAGCAGCTTGAATCCCGCTTTTAGGACAGGGGGCGATCAGCCCCAGCATTTT. Translated, it gives CASSLNPAFRTGGDQPQHF.